These 6 T cell receptor beta chains originate from one sample sequenced in a study of blood T cell repertoires in COVID-19. Measured with immunoSEQ multiplex PCR; TCRdb has only the in-frame clones, and not every one. The sample shows 250,000 or so clones, over 80% of them seen only once. What was sequenced was PBMCs or T cells enriched from blood (not recorded which). Source of these receptors: a woman in her thirties with acute COVID-19.

In its sample, this clone was seen a few times. The V and J genes are TRBV7-9 and TRBJ1-2; 12 nucleotides agree with TRBD1. Germline-derived CDR1 and CDR2 are SEHNR and FQNEAQ (reference sequence). The CDR3 sequence is 15 residues long. The V and J ends lost 5 bases and 7 bases, in that order; junction bases with no gene match: 8. The CDR3 coding sequence is TGTGCCAGCAGCGAAGCCGGGACAGGGGGCAGTGGCTACACCTTC. This codes for CASSEAGTGGSGYTF.

This clone was counted a single time. The identical CDR3 is also encoded by other nucleotide sequences in the sample. This chain joins TRBV7-9 and TRBJ2-3, with D tentatively TRBD2 (5 bases). The CDR3 sequence is 14 residues long. CDR1 and CDR2 (germline): SEHNR, FQNEAQ (reference sequence). The V and J ends lost 5 bases and 2 bases respectively, with 11 bases between them. The CDR3: CASSRSGNTDTQYF. DNA for the CDR3: TGTGCCAGCAGCCGGTCGGGGAACACAGATACGCAGTATTTT. Using reference TRBV7-9 and TRBJ2-3 for the parts outside the CDR3, the full variable domain is DTGVSQNPRHKITKRGQNVTFRCDPISEHNRLYWYRQTLGQGPEFLTYFQNEAQLEKSRLLSDRFSAERPKGSFSTLEIQRTEQGDSAMYLCASSRSGNTDTQYFGPGTRLTVL.

This clone was picked up a small number of times. This same CDR3 is encoded by further DNA sequences in the sample. The chain links TRBV7-9 to TRBJ2-5; weak D call: TRBD1 (6 bases). V lost 6 bases, J lost 5 bases, and 13 bases lay in between. The length of the CDR3 is 13 residues. Germline assignment: CDR1 SEHNR and CDR2 FQNEAQ (reference sequence). The DNA of the CDR3 is TGTGCCAGCAGTCTCCAGGGGCAGGAGACCCAGTACTTC. This encodes CASSLQGQETQYF.

The chain links TRBV28 to TRBJ1-2; D not resolved. Germline V gene lookup returns CDR1 MDHEN and CDR2 SYDVKM. V was shortened by 7 bases and J by 2 bases, with 14 bases between the two germline ends. This CDR3 contains 14 residues. CDR3 bases: TGTGCCAGCACCCTTGGGCAGGCCAACTATGGCTACACCTTC. Translation gives CASTLGQANYGYTF.

Comments on this clone: The sample holds other DNA sequences that translate to the same CDR3. The chain has TRBV12-3 or TRBV12-4 and TRBJ1-1; no clear D gene. With 4 bases removed from V and 4 bases from J, the gap between germline ends came to 7 bases. CDR3 length: 12 amino acids. The CDR3 here is CASSSGSTEAFF. CDR3 DNA: TGTGCCAGCAGTTCCGGTAGCACTGAAGCTTTCTTT.

This clone appeared once. The J gene is TRBJ1-1, the V gene TRBV7-2; D may be TRBD1 (6 bases). This CDR3 has 14 amino acids. Germline CDR1 is SGHTA and CDR2 is FQGNSA. V gave up 3 bases and J gave up 0 bases, with 8 bases separating them. The CDR3 coding sequence is TGTGCCAGCAGCTTTACAGGGATGAACACTGAAGCTTTCTTT. Translated, it gives CASSFTGMNTEAFF.